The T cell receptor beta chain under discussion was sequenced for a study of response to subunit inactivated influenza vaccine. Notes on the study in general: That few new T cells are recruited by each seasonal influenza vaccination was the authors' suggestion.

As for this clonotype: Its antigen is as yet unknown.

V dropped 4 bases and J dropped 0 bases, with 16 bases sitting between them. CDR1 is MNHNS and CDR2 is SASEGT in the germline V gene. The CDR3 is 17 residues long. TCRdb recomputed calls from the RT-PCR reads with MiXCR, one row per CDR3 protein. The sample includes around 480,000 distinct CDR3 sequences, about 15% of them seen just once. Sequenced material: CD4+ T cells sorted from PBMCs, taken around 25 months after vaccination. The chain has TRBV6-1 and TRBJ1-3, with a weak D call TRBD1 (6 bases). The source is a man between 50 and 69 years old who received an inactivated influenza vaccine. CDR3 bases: TGTGCCAGCAGTGCGGGGCGATTACAGGGCTCTGGAAACACCATATATTTT. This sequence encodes CASSAGRLQGSGNTIYF.